This entry lists 27 T cell receptor beta chains sequenced from one sample in a study of blood T cell repertoires in COVID-19. This table comes from immunoSEQ multiplex PCR, and its TCRdb copy is limited to in-frame clones, with some not included. Seen here are 70,000 to 85,000 clones, more than 70% observed once, and the top ten hold approximately 37%. Sequencing input: peripheral blood. These receptors were obtained from a man at least 80 years old with active or convalescent COVID-19.

The V gene is TRBV28, the J gene TRBJ1-4, with D tentatively TRBD1 (6 bases). CDR1 and CDR2 from the germline V gene are MDHEN and SYDVKM. Trimming left V 6 bases short and J 16 bases short, with 21 bases between. The length of the CDR3 is 13 residues. In DNA, the CDR3 is TGTGCCAGCAGGCGCCGGGACACAGGAAATGAGTTTTTT. Protein: CASRRRDTGNEFF.

Details on this clone: Other DNA sequences in the same sample also yield this CDR3. V usage is TRBV5-1 and J usage is TRBJ1-2; D not resolved. Germline V gene sequence: CDR1 SGHRS, CDR2 YFSETQ. The CDR3 is made up of 13 amino acids. V lost 4 bases, J lost 3 bases, and 10 bases lay in between. As DNA, the CDR3 is TGCGCCAGCAGCCCAACCGGGGACTATGGCTACACCTTC. Translating gives CASSPTGDYGYTF. The full variable domain, its missing parts supplied by reference TRBV5-1 and TRBJ1-2, is KAGVTQTPRYLIKTRGQQVTLSCSPISGHRSVSWYQQTPGQGLQFLFEYFSETQRNKGNFPGRFSGRQFSNSRSEMNVSTLELGDSALYLCASSPTGDYGYTFGSGTRLTVV.

V and J are TRBV9 and TRBJ1-3; 7 nucleotides agree with TRBD1. The CDR3 contains 16 residues. The J segment lost 0 bases and the V segment lost 4 bases, leaving 7 bases of the junction unmatched. Looked up from germline, CDR1 is SGDLS and CDR2 is YYNGEE. The CDR3 DNA follows: TGTGCCAGCAGCCCCCAAAAGGGGGCCTCTGGAAACACCATATATTTT. Its protein is CASSPQKGASGNTIYF.

This chain uses TRBV15 with TRBJ1-1; a possible D gene is TRBD1 (5 bases). Deletions cut 0 bases from V and 10 bases from J, with 12 bases between. The CDR3 extends over 13 amino acids. CDR1 LNHNV and CDR2 YYDKDF come from the germline V gene (reference sequence). The CDR3 bases are TGTGCCACCAGCAGAGAAATCATGGGGGGAGCTTTCTTT. Amino acid sequence: CATSREIMGGAFF.

V gene TRBV27 combines with J gene TRBJ2-1, with D uncertain. CDR1 MNHEY and CDR2 SMNVEV come from the germline V gene (reference sequence). CDR3 length: 14 amino acids. V was cut by 5 bases and J by 3 bases, with 11 bases left in between. In DNA form, the CDR3 reads TGTGCCAGCAGTACTGGGCCCATCTACAATGAGCAGTTCTTC. Protein: CASSTGPIYNEQFF.

This chain uses TRBV3-1 (or the pseudogene TRBV3-2) with TRBJ1-2; perhaps TRBD1 as D (6 bases). Trimming cost V 4 bases and J 10 bases, with 13 bases left between them. CDR1 LGHDT and CDR2 YNNKEL come from the germline V gene (reference sequence). The CDR3 sequence is 12 residues long. The CDR3 DNA sequence: TGTGCCAGCAGCCTTTCACAGGGAAACTACACCTTC. It yields the protein CASSLSQGNYTF.

The CDR3 DNA reads as TGCGCCAGCAGCCAAGCAATGGGGACAGGGGGTCGCCCCACTGAAGCTTTCTTT. This encodes CASSQAMGTGGRPTEAFF. This chain links TRBV4-1 with TRBJ1-1, with TRBD1 matching 11 bases. J gave up 4 bases and V 1 base, and 11 bases lay outside the gene matches. The CDR3 is 18 residues long. CDR1 MGHRA and CDR2 YSYEKL come from the germline V gene.

The CDR3 DNA is TGTGCCAGCAGTTACCAGCAGGGTCAGGGCGGGGAGCTGTTTTTT. It encodes CASSYQQGQGGELFF. The chain employs TRBV6-5 and TRBJ2-2; possibly TRBD1 for D (5 bases). Germline V gives CDR1 MNHEY, CDR2 SVGAGI. The CDR3 extends over 15 amino acids. The V end lost 2 bases, the J end lost 7 bases, and 14 bases lay between the germline ends.

This clone was found once. The chain recombines TRBV6-6 with TRBJ2-3, with 7 bases that match TRBD2. J was trimmed by 4 bases and V by 7 bases; bases with no gene match: 11. Germline lookup yields CDR1 MNHNY and CDR2 SVGAGI (reference sequence). CDR3 size: 15 residues. The CDR3 sequence: CASTTPAGVADTQYF. In nucleotides, the CDR3 is TGTGCCAGCACCACGCCGGCGGGAGTAGCAGATACGCAGTATTTT.

V is TRBV6-2 or TRBV6-3 and J is TRBJ2-1; TRBD2 matches 8 bases. V lost 2 bases, J lost 2 bases, and 2 bases stayed unmatched. The CDR3 length is 15 residues. CDR1 is MNHEY and CDR2 is SVGEGT in the germline V gene. CDR3 protein: CASSYGLAPYNEQFF. The DNA of the CDR3 is TGTGCCAGCAGTTACGGACTAGCCCCCTACAATGAGCAGTTCTTC.

The CDR3 here is CASSFEVGTEAFF. For the CDR3, the DNA is TGTGCCAGCAGTTTTGAGGTTGGCACTGAAGCTTTCTTT. The chain carries TRBV6-2 or TRBV6-3 and TRBJ1-1; unclear D gene. Germline assignment: CDR1 MNHEY and CDR2 SVGEGT. V lost 4 bases, J lost 4 bases, and 10 bases lay in between. The CDR3 runs to 13 residues.

The chain combines TRBV7-2 with TRBJ1-3; 7 nucleotides line up with TRBD1. This CDR3 is built from 15 residues. Trimming at V came to 5 bases and at J to 3 bases, leaving 7 bases not matched to a gene. The germline V gene encodes CDR1 SGHTA and CDR2 FQGNSA. The CDR3 DNA reads as TGTGCCAGCAGCCAGCAGACAGGGAGTGGAAACACCATATATTTT. Translated, it gives CASSQQTGSGNTIYF.

The chain recombines TRBV6-5 with TRBJ2-5; 7 bases are shared with TRBD1. Trimming removed 7 bases from V and 4 bases from J; junction bases left unmatched: 6. The CDR3 sequence is 13 residues long. From germline, CDR1 is MNHEY and CDR2 SVGAGI. The CDR3 DNA is TGTGCCAGCAAGAACAGGGGAACAGAGACCCAGTACTTC. Amino acids: CASKNRGTETQYF.

This clone was counted only a few times. In DNA, the CDR3 is TGTGCCAGCAGCTCGTCTAGCGGGAGGGCCCCGGGCACCGGGGAGCTGTTTTTT. Amino acid sequence: CASSSSSGRAPGTGELFF. The chain employs TRBV11-2 and TRBJ2-2; 12 nucleotides match TRBD2. V trimming: 4 bases; J trimming: 4 bases; junction bases outside the gene matches: 10. The CDR3 extends over 18 amino acids. The V gene's germline CDR1 is SGHAT and CDR2 FQNNGV.

The chain combines TRBV4-1 with TRBJ2-3, with a weak D call TRBD1 (5 bases). The CDR3 loop spans 17 amino acids. Germline V gene sequence: CDR1 MGHRA, CDR2 YSYEKL. Trimming pared 0 bases from V and 3 bases from J, leaving 16 bases between. The DNA of the CDR3 is TGCGCCAGCAGCCAAGAACAGGATCGGCTATCAACAGATACGCAGTATTTT. It encodes CASSQEQDRLSTDTQYF.

The table lists this clone with a count of one. The genes are TRBV29-1 and TRBJ1-1; possible D gene TRBD1, 6 bases. Trimming shortened V by 4 bases and J by 1 base, and 10 bases separated the two germline ends. Germline assignment: CDR1 SQVTM and CDR2 ANQGSEA. This CDR3 spans 13 amino acids. CDR3 bases: TGCAGCGTTGTAGGACAGACGAACACTGAAGCTTTCTTT. This translates into CSVVGQTNTEAFF.

The genes are TRBV6-5 and TRBJ1-4; 7 nucleotides align to TRBD1. This CDR3 comprises 14 residues. V trimming: 6 bases; J trimming: 5 bases; junction bases outside the gene matches: 6. Germline CDR1 and CDR2: MNHEY and SVGAGI. The CDR3 DNA is TGTGCCAGCAGGTCCGGGACAGCAAATGAAAAACTGTTTTTT. Protein product: CASRSGTANEKLFF.

The chain employs TRBV6-6 and TRBJ2-5, with 8 positions matching TRBD1. The CDR3 is 14 residues long. Germline lookup yields CDR1 MNHNY and CDR2 SVGAGI (reference sequence). V gave up 2 bases and J gave up 4 bases; unmatched junction bases: 3. CDR3 sequence reads: CASSYGGQGETQYF. The DNA of the CDR3 is TGTGCCAGCAGTTACGGCGGACAGGGAGAGACCCAGTACTTC.

The V gene is TRBV6-6, the J gene TRBJ1-1, with a possible D match to TRBD1 (5 bases). The CDR3 is 13 amino acids. V was clipped by 1 base and J by 8 bases, with 11 bases between them. Looked up from germline, CDR1 is MNHNY and CDR2 is SVGAGI (reference sequence). The CDR3 protein is CASSYFGGSEAFF. The CDR3 bases are TGTGCCAGCAGTTACTTCGGGGGATCCGAAGCTTTCTTT.

This chain uses TRBV6-5 with TRBJ2-2, with TRBD1 matching 8 bases. Per the germline V gene, CDR1 is MNHEY and CDR2 is SVGAGI. The CDR3 runs to 14 residues. Unmatched junction bases numbered 0, after V lost 6 bases and J lost 0 bases. CDR3 sequence: CASRGQANTGELFF. The CDR3 DNA reads TGTGCCAGCAGGGGACAGGCGAACACCGGGGAGCTGTTTTTT.

This sequence joins TRBV3-1 (or the pseudogene TRBV3-2) and TRBJ1-5, with no clear D. Germline V gene data show CDR1 as LGHDT and CDR2 as YNNKEL (reference sequence). This CDR3 contains 14 residues. The germline V and J ends were trimmed by 3 bases and 2 bases, with 8 bases remaining between them. Here the CDR3 DNA reads TGTGCCAGCAGCCAGAGTGTAGGCAATCAGCCCCAGCATTTT. Encoded protein: CASSQSVGNQPQHF.

The chain links TRBV5-1 to TRBJ2-1, with 11 bases matching TRBD1. Trimming took 4 bases from V and 5 from J; bases not matched to a gene: 5. This CDR3 has 15 amino acids. Germline V CDR1 and CDR2: SGHRS, YFSETQ. The CDR3 DNA is TGCGCCAGCAGCCCGGGACAGGGGGGCCACAATGAGCAGTTCTTC. Its protein product is CASSPGQGGHNEQFF.

The chain is built from TRBV7-9 and TRBJ1-5; TRBD1 might be the D (5 bases). Germline loops: CDR1 SEHNR, CDR2 FQNEAQ (reference sequence). CDR3 length equals 15 residues. Trimming removed 4 bases at V and 2 bases at J, with 12 bases between. CDR3 bases: TGTGCCAGCAGCTCAAGGACACAGGGCAATCAGCCCCAGCATTTT. Its translation is CASSSRTQGNQPQHF. Combining the CDR3 with reference TRBV7-9 and TRBJ1-5 gives the whole variable domain DTGVSQNPRHKITKRGQNVTFRCDPISEHNRLYWYRQTLGQGPEFLTYFQNEAQLEKSRLLSDRFSAERPKGSFSTLEIQRTEQGDSAMYLCASSSRTQGNQPQHFGDGTRLSIL.

The chain carries TRBV7-2 and TRBJ2-1, with 12 bases identical to TRBD2. This CDR3 spans 15 amino acids. In germline, CDR1 is SGHTA, CDR2 FQGNSA. The V segment lost 5 bases and the J segment 4 bases; nucleotides outside the gene matches: 3. The CDR3 reads CASSRTSGAYNEQFF. In DNA, the CDR3 is TGTGCCAGCAGCAGGACTAGCGGGGCGTACAATGAGCAGTTCTTC.

In regard to this clone: Different DNA sequences within this sample yield the same CDR3. The rearrangement links TRBV11-2 to TRBJ1-5, with D possibly being TRBD1 (6 bases). The CDR3 contains 14 residues. The germline gives CDR1 SGHAT, CDR2 FQNNGV. Trimming pared 1 base from V and 2 bases from J, leaving 6 bases between. The CDR3 spells CASSLAGGNQPQHF. The DNA of the CDR3 is TGTGCCAGCAGCTTAGCAGGGGGCAATCAGCCCCAGCATTTT.

This chain connects TRBV11-2 to TRBJ2-5; D perhaps matches TRBD2 (6 bases). Deletions cut 6 bases from V and 9 bases from J, with 17 bases between. Looked up from germline, CDR1 is SGHAT and CDR2 is FQNNGV. The CDR3 covers 13 residues. For the CDR3, the DNA is TGTGCCAGCAGTATCTGGGAGGACGGGGCCCAGTACTTC. This gives the protein CASSIWEDGAQYF.

The chain couples TRBV6-4 to TRBJ2-7; 10 bases fit TRBD2. The germline gives CDR1 MRHNA, CDR2 SNTAGT. J was trimmed by 5 bases and V by 3 bases; bases with no gene match: 7. This CDR3 is 15 amino acids long. The CDR3 reads CASSDGSSGSDEQYF. CDR3 DNA: TGTGCCAGCAGTGATGGCTCTAGCGGGAGTGACGAGCAGTACTTC.